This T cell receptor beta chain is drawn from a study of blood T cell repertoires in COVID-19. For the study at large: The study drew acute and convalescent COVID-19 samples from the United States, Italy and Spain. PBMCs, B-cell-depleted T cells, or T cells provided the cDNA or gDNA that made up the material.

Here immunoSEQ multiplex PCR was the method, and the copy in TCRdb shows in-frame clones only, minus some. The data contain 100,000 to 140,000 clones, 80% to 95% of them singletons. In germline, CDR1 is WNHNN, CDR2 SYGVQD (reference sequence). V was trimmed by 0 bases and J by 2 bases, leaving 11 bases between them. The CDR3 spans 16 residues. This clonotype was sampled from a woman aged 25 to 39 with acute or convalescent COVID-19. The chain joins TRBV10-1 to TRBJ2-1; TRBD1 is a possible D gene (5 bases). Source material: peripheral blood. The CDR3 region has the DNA TGCGCCAGCAGTGAGTCCCCAGGGATCGCCTACAATGAGCAGTTCTTC. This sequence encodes CASSESPGIAYNEQFF.